These 7 T cell receptor beta chains share one sample of origin, sequenced in a study of T cells in Graves' hyperthyroidism and ophthalmopathy. The investigators amplified TCR beta CDR3 regions from RNA transcripts. During a first-round RT-PCR of the TCR CDR3, the HTBI primer set was used. TCRdb used MiXCR to reprocess the multiplex PCR reads, holding one entry per CDR3 protein. The table includes approximately 700,000 distinct CDR3 sequences, about a sixth detected once. Sequencing was performed on blood. The receptors were gathered from a man aged 18 to 30 with Graves' hyperthyroidism.

The chain uses TRBV29-1 and TRBJ1-1; the D gene is possibly TRBD1 (5 bases). CDR3 length equals 10 residues. Looked up from germline, CDR1 is SQVTM and CDR2 is ANQGSEA. Trimming removed 5 bases from V and 8 bases from J, with 9 bases in between. The CDR3 region is CSVQGTEAFF. CDR3 nucleotides: TGCAGCGTTCAGGGCACCGAAGCTTTCTTT.

The CDR3 nucleotides read TGTGCCATCAGTCCCCAATGGGGGGCGCCTGAAGCTTTCTTT. This sequence encodes CAISPQWGAPEAFF. The chain employs TRBV10-3 and TRBJ1-1; a possible D gene is TRBD1 (6 bases). V lost 5 bases and J 6 bases, leaving 16 bases between the germline ends. The CDR3 is 14 amino acids. Germline CDR1 reads ENHRY; CDR2 reads SYGVKD.

In this sample, this clonotype turned up many times. The chain joins TRBV2 to TRBJ2-5; D is unresolved. The ends were cut back, 2 bases at V and 5 bases at J, with 9 bases in the middle. The CDR3 has 13 amino acids. The germline V gene has CDR1 SNHLY and CDR2 FYNNEI. The CDR3 DNA reads as TGTGCCAGCAGTGAACACAGCCGGGAGACCCAGTACTTC. Translating it yields CASSEHSRETQYF. The full variable domain, completed using reference TRBV2 and TRBJ2-5, is EPEVTQTPSHQVTQMGQEVILRCVPISNHLYFYWYRQILGQKVEFLVSFYNNEISEKSEIFDDQFSVERPDGSNFTLKIRSTKLEDSAMYFCASSEHSRETQYFGPGTRLLVL.

V gene TRBV30 combines with J gene TRBJ2-1; 10 positions match TRBD1. Germline V gene lookup returns CDR1 GTSNPN and CDR2 SVGIG (reference sequence). The CDR3 length is 15 residues. The ends lost 0 bases at V and 7 bases at J; junction bases unmatched: 6. In DNA form, the CDR3 reads TGTGCCTGGAGTGTGGGACAGGGGATGGCAAATGAGCAGTTCTTC. This gives the protein CAWSVGQGMANEQFF. Drawing the rest from reference TRBV30 and TRBJ2-1, the complete variable domain is SQTIHQWPATLVQPVGSPLSLECTVEGTSNPNLYWYRQAAGRGLQLLFYSVGIGQISSEVPQNLSASRPQDRQFILSSKKLLLSDSGFYLCAWSVGQGMANEQFFGPGTRLTVL.

This clonotype has at least ten counts. The chain has TRBV20-1 and TRBJ2-3; no clear D gene. The CDR3 extends over 13 amino acids. Per the germline V gene, CDR1 is DFQATT and CDR2 is SNEGSKA (reference sequence). V was trimmed by 2 bases and J by 0 bases, leaving 6 bases between them. Here the CDR3 reads CSARSLSTDTQYF. Written as DNA, the CDR3 is TGCAGTGCTAGAAGCTTGAGCACAGATACGCAGTATTTT.

This clonotype appeared many times. The J gene is TRBJ2-5, the V gene TRBV2; tentative D call: TRBD1 (5 bases). This CDR3 spans 14 amino acids. Germline CDR1 and CDR2: SNHLY and FYNNEI. V gave up 4 bases and J gave up 6 bases, with 15 bases separating them. The CDR3 nucleotides read TGTGCCAGCAGTGGGACATTGGGCCTTAAGACCCAGTACTTC. It yields the protein CASSGTLGLKTQYF.

This clonotype was observed many times. This sequence joins TRBV27 and TRBJ2-1; weak D call: TRBD2 (5 bases). CDR3 size: 15 residues. Trimming pared 3 bases from V and 8 bases from J, leaving 17 bases between. CDR1 and CDR2 from the germline V gene are MNHEY and SMNVEV (reference sequence). The CDR3 DNA is TGTGCCAGCAGTTTTCCCGGGATTTCGTTCCATGAGCAGTTCTTC. It encodes CASSFPGISFHEQFF.